The sequence of this T cell receptor beta chain was determined in a study of OX40 agonist ivuxolimab in advanced cancers. The study's findings and limits: Individuals who were partial responders at 0.1-3.0 mg/kg had clonal expansion that ranked among the lowest. Clones of CD4+ and CD8+ blood T cells grew by week 6 at doses of 0.1 to 3.0 mg/kg.

The germline CDR1 and CDR2 sequences are WNHNN and SYGVQD (reference sequence). V shed 0 bases, J shed 6 bases, and the junction held 2 bases outside the gene matches. The CDR3 loop spans 13 amino acids. In this sample, this clone turned up a few times. The target antigen is unknown. The assay was immunoSEQ multiplex PCR, and TCRdb's table has in-frame clones only and misses some. The sample shows approximately 90,000 clones, 91% of them seen only once. Blood sampling was done at baseline, cycle 4 day 1, and cycle 7 day 1. The origin of this receptor is an adult with an advanced solid tumor such as melanoma, head and neck, liver or kidney cancer. Specimen: CD4+ or CD8+ T cells sorted from blood, collected in a trial of the OX40 agonist ivuxolimab. The chain joins TRBV10-1 to TRBJ2-7, with 7 bases aligning to TRBD2. CDR3 amino acids: CASSESGRVEQYF. CDR3 DNA sequence: TGCGCCAGCAGTGAGTCGGGGAGGGTCGAGCAGTACTTC.